These 31 T cell receptor beta chains were sequenced from one sample in a study of cytomegalovirus exposure and HLA in healthy donors. The study ran its PCR with 60 Vbeta and 13 Jbeta primers. Using immunoSEQ multiplex PCR, the repertoire was profiled, and TCRdb retains in-frame clones only, with some absent. The repertoire consists of roughly 120,000 clones, with 70% to 75% occurring once and the leading ten covering 1.6%. Sample: PBMCs. All receptors derive from a woman younger than 30 in good health and CMV-seronegative.

V is TRBV5-6 and J is TRBJ1-3, with a possible D match to TRBD1 (5 bases). The V and J ends lost 1 base and 2 bases respectively, with 7 bases between them. CDR3 length equals 14 residues. Germline CDR1 reads SGHDT; CDR2 reads YYEEEE. The CDR3 here is CASSLQGAGNTIYF. The DNA for the CDR3 is TGTGCCAGCAGCTTGCAGGGCGCTGGAAACACCATATATTTT.

The chain employs TRBV9 and TRBJ1-4, with 7 bases fitting TRBD1. The CDR3 runs 15 residues. Trimming cost V 3 bases and J 7 bases; bases outside gene matches: 9. CDR1 is SGDLS and CDR2 is YYNGEE in the germline V gene. CDR3: CASSGAGTAGEKLFF. Here the CDR3 DNA reads TGTGCCAGCAGCGGTGCCGGGACAGCGGGTGAAAAACTGTTTTTT.

The chain employs TRBV10-3 and TRBJ2-3, with D possibly being TRBD2 (5 bases). V was cut by 8 bases and J by 1 base, with 13 bases left in between. This CDR3 is built from 14 residues. Germline loops: CDR1 ENHRY, CDR2 SYGVKD. The CDR3 DNA reads TGTGCCATCCAACGCGGAGGCGGCACAGATACGCAGTATTTT. Translation gives CAIQRGGGTDTQYF.

This chain uses TRBV20-1 with TRBJ2-5, with 8 bases lining up with TRBD1. The CDR3 covers 11 residues. V was pared by 0 bases and J by 13 bases, with 4 bases of the junction left unmatched. Germline values: CDR1 DFQATT, CDR2 SNEGSKA (reference sequence). CDR3 region: CSARDLQGAYF. As DNA, the CDR3 is TGCAGTGCTAGAGATTTGCAGGGGGCGTACTTC.

To note about this clone: At one end the junction does not follow the germline gene, possibly because of a read error. The chain joins TRBV7-7 to TRBJ2-5; 9 bases line up with TRBD1. Germline V gene data show CDR1 as SSHAT and CDR2 as FNYEAQ (reference sequence). The CDR3 runs 14 residues. The CDR3 spells CASSPTGQGETQYF. The CDR3 coding sequence is TGTGCTAGCAGCCCAACGGGACAGGGAGAGACCCAGTACTTC.

This chain joins TRBV4-1 and TRBJ1-2; maybe TRBD1 (6 bases). CDR1 is MGHRA and CDR2 is YSYEKL in the germline V gene. CDR3 length: 16 amino acids. With 3 bases removed from V and 4 bases from J, the gap between germline ends came to 18 bases. CDR3 protein: CASSQVAQGEGYGYTF. For the CDR3, the DNA is TGCGCCAGCAGCCAGGTAGCACAGGGTGAGGGCTATGGCTACACCTTC.

This clone was counted a few times. The CDR3 here is CASARTDRTDTQYF. Written as DNA, the CDR3 is TGTGCCAGCGCTAGGACAGATCGCACAGATACGCAGTATTTT. The V and J genes are TRBV6-1 and TRBJ2-3; D may be TRBD1 (6 bases). The CDR3 spans 14 residues. Germline assignment: CDR1 MNHNS and CDR2 SASEGT. V lost 8 bases to trimming and J lost 1 base, with 13 bases between them.

The chain is built from TRBV7-9 and TRBJ1-4; D possibly corresponds to TRBD1 (5 bases). Germline assignment: CDR1 SEHNR and CDR2 FQNEAQ (reference sequence). The CDR3 is made up of 15 amino acids. V gave up 5 bases and J gave up 7 bases, with 17 bases separating them. The CDR3 region is CASSLPSGISEKLFF. The CDR3 DNA reads as TGTGCCAGCAGCCTTCCGTCAGGGATAAGTGAAAAACTGTTTTTT.

This clone was counted only a few times. The gene calls are TRBV30 and TRBJ2-1, with D perhaps matching TRBD2 (5 bases). V was cut by 5 bases and J by 10 bases, with 15 bases left in between. The CDR3 runs to 12 residues. Germline CDR1 GTSNPN, CDR2 SVGIG (reference sequence). The CDR3 protein is CAWRERVAEQFF. The CDR3 nucleotides read TGTGCCTGGCGGGAACGAGTAGCAGAGCAGTTCTTC.

The rearrangement links TRBV5-5 to TRBJ1-1; D call uncertain. The V gene's germline CDR1 is SGHKS and CDR2 YYEKEE (reference sequence). The CDR3 sequence is 16 residues long. The V end was cut by 3 bases, the J end by 4 bases, with 19 bases between. Written as DNA, the CDR3 is TGTGCCAGCAGCTACCGGGAGACCGCATGGTCCACTGAAGCTTTCTTT. This sequence encodes CASSYRETAWSTEAFF.

V is TRBV10-3 and J is TRBJ1-5; D uncertain. Germline V lookup: CDR1 ENHRY, CDR2 SYGVKD. The CDR3 contains 13 residues. The CDR3, as DNA: TGTGCTACCACAGAGTATAGCAATCAGCCCCAGCATTTT. Amino acid sequence: CATTEYSNQPQHF.

This clone was found a few times. This chain links TRBV5-5 with TRBJ2-7; perhaps TRBD1 as D (6 bases). Germline-derived CDR1 and CDR2 are SGHKS and YYEKEE (reference sequence). Trimming took off 0 bases at V and 1 base at J, with 14 bases between the two ends. The CDR3 totals 16 residues. The CDR3 reads CASSLGLWQGSYEQYF. As DNA, the CDR3 is TGTGCCAGCAGCTTGGGGTTGTGGCAGGGGTCCTACGAGCAGTACTTC.

The gene calls are TRBV5-5 and TRBJ2-7; no clear D. Trimming took 4 bases from V and 5 from J, leaving 7 bases between them. Germline CDR1 and CDR2: SGHKS and YYEKEE (reference sequence). This CDR3 contains 11 residues. CDR3 protein: CASSPLHEQYF. The CDR3 nucleotides are TGTGCCAGCAGCCCCCTCCACGAGCAGTACTTC.

This chain links TRBV5-1 with TRBJ2-7, with 8 bases lining up with TRBD1. The germline V gene has CDR1 SGHRS and CDR2 YFSETQ. This CDR3 has 13 residues. The trim removed 7 bases at V and 2 bases at J, leaving 5 bases unmatched. CDR3 sequence: CASGDRGTYEQYF. The CDR3 DNA reads as TGCGCCAGCGGAGACAGGGGAACCTACGAGCAGTACTTC. Filled out from reference TRBV5-1 and TRBJ2-7, the complete variable domain reads KAGVTQTPRYLIKTRGQQVTLSCSPISGHRSVSWYQQTPGQGLQFLFEYFSETQRNKGNFPGRFSGRQFSNSRSEMNVSTLELGDSALYLCASGDRGTYEQYFGPGTRLTVT.

This clone has just a few counts. This sequence joins TRBV5-6 and TRBJ2-7; TRBD1 aligns across 7 bases. The length of the CDR3 is 14 residues. Losses at the gene ends were 2 bases for V and 6 bases for J; bases not matched to a gene: 8. Germline-derived CDR1 and CDR2 are SGHDT and YYEEEE. The CDR3 region has the DNA TGTGCCAGCAGCTTTGTGACAGGGTTATCCGAGCAGTACTTC. Translating gives CASSFVTGLSEQYF.

This chain's CDR3 is CASKLAGRTDTQYF. CDR3 bases: TGTGCCAGTAAACTAGCGGGGCGCACAGATACGCAGTATTTT. V and J are TRBV6-1 and TRBJ2-3, with 10 bases lining up with TRBD2. V lost 9 bases and J lost 1; bases outside the gene matches: 4. Per the germline V gene, CDR1 is MNHNS and CDR2 is SASEGT. The CDR3 contains 14 residues.

The chain has TRBV6-5 and TRBJ1-5; the D is unclear. The V end was cut by 6 bases, the J end by 5 bases, with 17 bases between. Germline loops: CDR1 MNHEY, CDR2 SVGAGI. CDR3 length: 15 residues. CDR3 in amino acids: CASSLGRIGDQPQHF. Written as DNA, the CDR3 is TGTGCCAGCAGCCTCGGCAGGATTGGCGATCAGCCCCAGCATTTT.

J is TRBJ1-2 and V is TRBV6-5; 12 bases are shared with TRBD1. Germline assignment: CDR1 MNHEY and CDR2 SVGAGI. J was trimmed by 6 bases and V by 5 bases; bases with no gene match: 4. The CDR3 has 14 amino acids. The CDR3 is CASSQGTGGNGYTF. The CDR3 nucleotides read TGTGCCAGCAGTCAAGGGACAGGGGGCAATGGCTACACCTTC.

This clone was picked up a small number of times. The CDR3 coding sequence is TGTGCCAGCGGAGGGGCTGGTGAAAAACTGTTTTTT. This sequence encodes CASGGAGEKLFF. The chain employs TRBV7-9 and TRBJ1-4, with D possibly being TRBD1 (5 bases). The germline CDR1 and CDR2 sequences are SEHNR and FQNEAQ (reference sequence). This CDR3 has 12 residues. The V and J ends lost 8 bases and 7 bases respectively, with 11 bases between them.

This clone was picked up a small number of times. The rearrangement joins TRBV2 to TRBJ2-7, with D perhaps matching TRBD2 (6 bases). Germline loops: CDR1 SNHLY, CDR2 FYNNEI. V lost 6 bases to trimming and J lost 6 bases, with 9 bases between them. The length of the CDR3 is 11 residues. The CDR3 sequence: CASRVGSEQYF. As DNA, the CDR3 is TGTGCCAGCAGGGTCGGGAGCGAGCAGTACTTC.

CDR3 sequence reads: CATSLDRNEQYF. DNA of the CDR3: TGTGCCACCAGCTTGGACAGGAACGAGCAGTACTTC. The chain combines TRBV15 with TRBJ2-7, with 7 positions matching TRBD1. The CDR3 runs 12 residues. Germline V lookup: CDR1 LNHNV, CDR2 YYDKDF (reference sequence). Trimming cost V 5 bases and J 5 bases; bases outside gene matches: 3.

The V call is TRBV19, the J call TRBJ1-1; 7 bases are shared with TRBD1. V gave up 6 bases and J gave up 0 bases; unmatched junction bases: 1. CDR3 length: 13 amino acids. CDR1 is LNHDA and CDR2 is SQIVND in the germline V gene (reference sequence). CDR3 sequence: CASRDRLNTEAFF. For the CDR3, the DNA is TGTGCCAGTAGGGACAGGCTGAACACTGAAGCTTTCTTT.

The rearrangement joins TRBV28 to TRBJ1-4; possible D gene TRBD1, 5 bases. Trimming removed 6 bases at V and 6 bases at J, with 5 bases between. From germline, CDR1 is MDHEN and CDR2 SYDVKM. The CDR3 consists of 11 residues. CDR3 loop: CASRGDEKLFF. CDR3 nucleotide sequence: TGTGCCAGCAGAGGGGATGAAAAACTGTTTTTT.

This chain joins TRBV20-1 and TRBJ2-5; maybe TRBD2 (5 bases). Trimming took off 3 bases at V and 11 bases at J, with 13 bases between the two ends. This CDR3 contains 11 residues. Per germline, CDR1 DFQATT and CDR2 SNEGSKA (reference sequence). The CDR3 sequence is CSASEGLEQYF. In DNA, the CDR3 is TGCAGTGCTAGTGAGGGATTGGAGCAGTACTTC.

This clone appeared a few times. The rearrangement uses TRBV4-1 and TRBJ2-3; the match to TRBD2 covers 10 bases. The J segment lost 5 bases and the V segment lost 0 bases, leaving 8 bases of the junction unmatched. The CDR3 loop spans 17 amino acids. The germline V gene encodes CDR1 MGHRA and CDR2 YSYEKL. CDR3 amino acids: CASSQDPSGGAEDTQYF. The CDR3 DNA sequence: TGCGCCAGCAGCCAAGATCCGAGCGGGGGGGCCGAAGATACGCAGTATTTT.

The chain joins TRBV25-1 to TRBJ1-2; D may be TRBD1 (5 bases). This CDR3 is built from 13 residues. CDR1 is MGHDK and CDR2 is SYGVNS in the germline V gene. Trimming left V 1 base short and J 8 bases short, with 11 bases between. This chain's CDR3 is CASSEFRDGGYTF. CDR3 DNA sequence: TGTGCCAGCAGTGAATTCAGGGATGGCGGCTACACCTTC.

This chain links TRBV5-1 with TRBJ2-2, with a weak D call TRBD1 (6 bases). Trimming took off 3 bases at V and 0 bases at J, with 18 bases between the two ends. The V gene's germline CDR1 is SGHRS and CDR2 YFSETQ. There are 18 residues in the CDR3. Written as DNA, the CDR3 is TGCGCCAGCAGCTCATCCGGGACACAGAACGCGAACACCGGGGAGCTGTTTTTT. Its translation is CASSSSGTQNANTGELFF.

V and J are TRBV5-5 and TRBJ1-5, with a weak D call TRBD1 (6 bases). V lost 1 base, J lost 1 base, and 15 bases lay in between. The CDR3 spans 17 residues. Germline CDR1 is SGHKS and CDR2 is YYEKEE (reference sequence). Here the CDR3 DNA reads TGTGCCAGCAGCTTGTATCTGGGGGCAGCCAGCAATCAGCCCCAGCATTTT. It codes for CASSLYLGAASNQPQHF.

The rearrangement links TRBV6-6 to TRBJ1-4, with 8 bases that match TRBD1. The CDR3 length is 15 residues. The germline V gene has CDR1 MNHNY and CDR2 SVGAGI (reference sequence). V shed 7 bases and J 0 bases; nucleotides not matched to a gene: 4. CDR3 loop: CASISQGATNEKLFF. Written as DNA, the CDR3 is TGTGCCAGCATCTCACAGGGGGCAACTAATGAAAAACTGTTTTTT.

This clone was seen more than once but under ten times. The V and J genes are TRBV11-2 and TRBJ1-6, with a weak D call TRBD1 (6 bases). V was cut by 3 bases and J by 7 bases, with 10 bases left in between. The CDR3 runs to 14 residues. Germline V gene lookup returns CDR1 SGHAT and CDR2 FQNNGV. The CDR3 DNA follows: TGTGCCAGCAGCTTGGGGACACTCAATTCACCCCTCCACTTT. It codes for CASSLGTLNSPLHF.

The V call is TRBV6-1, the J call TRBJ1-3; 8 bases line up with TRBD1. This CDR3 has 16 amino acids. The germline V gene encodes CDR1 MNHNS and CDR2 SASEGT. With V trimmed by 4 bases and J by 0 bases, 5 bases remained unmatched. CDR3 DNA: TGTGCCAGCAGTGTGGCAGGGGGCCTCTCTGGAAACACCATATATTTT. Amino acids: CASSVAGGLSGNTIYF.